The rows below give T cell receptor beta chains drawn from one sample of a study of T cell changes during pregnancy in multiple sclerosis. Data came from immunoSEQ multiplex PCR; TCRdb stores just in-frame clones and leaves some out. Among around 77,000 clones, 90% to 95% were seen once, and the ten largest hold about 0.7%. The sample in question was peripheral blood, obtained in the third trimester of pregnancy. The receptors originated from a female donor in good health, enrolled as a control in a pregnancy study. The CDR3 runs from the conserved cysteine through the conserved F or W. The D gene is left open where the match is weak. Not all rows give a size; the values are once, few, many and, for expanded clones, a class.

J gene | clone size | D gene | V gene | CDR3 protein | CDR3 DNA
TRBJ1-4 | . | . | TRBV2 | CASGGTLATNEKLFF | TGTGCCAGCGGGGGGACCCTTGCAACTAATGAAAAACTGTTTTTT
TRBJ2-1 | . | . | TRBV5-4 | CASSFGGGARNEQFF | TGTGCCAGCAGCTTTGGAGGGGGGGCACGAAATGAGCAGTTCTTC
TRBJ2-5 | . | TRBD2 | TRBV9 | CASSVVERGGRETQYF | TGTGCCAGCAGCGTAGTGGAACGGGGGGGCCGGGAGACCCAGTACTTC
TRBJ1-5 | once | . | TRBV5-8 | CASSLMAVAVYSNQPQHF | TGTGCCAGCAGCTTAATGGCGGTTGCGGTGTATAGCAATCAGCCCCAGCATTTT
TRBJ1-2 | once | . | TRBV20-1 | CSAPLNYGYTF | TGCAGTGCCCCACTTAACTATGGCTACACCTTC
TRBJ2-3 | . | . | TRBV18 | CASSQAKGATDTQYF | TGTGCCAGCTCACAGGCGAAAGGGGCCACAGATACGCAGTATTTT
TRBJ1-1 | . | . | TRBV5-1 | CASSWGGLAFF | TGCGCCAGCAGCTGGGGGGGGTTAGCTTTCTTT
TRBJ1-2 | . | . | TRBV9 | CASSVGDYGYTF | TGTGCCAGCAGCGTAGGAGACTATGGCTACACCTTC
TRBJ2-7 | . | TRBD2 | TRBV4-1 | CASSQVLAGGRYEQYF | TGCGCCAGCAGCCAAGTACTAGCGGGGGGTCGCTACGAGCAGTACTTC
TRBJ1-2 | . | . | TRBV7-9 | CASSLDLPPRSSNYGYTF | TGTGCCAGCAGCTTAGATCTGCCTCCCAGGTCATCCAACTATGGCTACACCTTC
TRBJ1-2 | . | TRBD1 | TRBV5-1 | CASSLEYRGGGYTF | TGCGCCAGCAGCTTAGAATACAGGGGTGGCGGCTACACCTTC
TRBJ1-1 | . | . | TRBV28 | CASSTYVNTEAFF | TGTGCCAGCAGTACTTATGTGAACACTGAAGCTTTCTTT
TRBJ2-5 | . | TRBD1 | TRBV30 | CAWSVGTGKGETQYF | TGTGCCTGGAGTGTAGGGACAGGGAAGGGAGAGACCCAGTACTTC
TRBJ1-2 | . | TRBD1 | TRBV28 | CAIQGDGYTF | TGTGCCATACAGGGGGATGGCTACACCTTC
TRBJ2-7 | . | TRBD2 | TRBV7-2 | CASSYRMAAGGRLHEQYF | TGTGCCAGCAGTTACCGGATGGCAGCGGGGGGGCGCCTCCACGAGCAGTACTTC
TRBJ1-6 | . | . | TRBV5-1 | CASSLDRVDNSPLHF | TGCGCCAGCAGCTTGGACAGGGTGGATAATTCACCCCTCCACTTT
TRBJ2-5 | . | TRBD2 | TRBV19 | CATMSLAGRLETQYF | TGTGCCACCATGTCCCTAGCGGGGCGTTTGGAGACCCAGTACTTC